The count of the clone carrying this T cell receptor (beta chain) is one. Its antigen is still unknown. This entry is derived from a study of CD8+ T cells in alopecia areata. Investigators isolated RNA and reverse transcribed it into cDNA to act as the sequencing template. This table comes from immunoSEQ multiplex PCR, and its TCRdb copy is limited to in-frame clones, with some not included. Of about 210,000 clones in the sample, approximately 72% were seen once. Trimming cost V 6 bases and J 4 bases, with 15 bases left between them. This CDR3 region has 14 residues. CDR1 and CDR2 from the germline V gene are SQVTM and ANQGSEA. Stated treatment: oral pan-JAK inhibitor, 5-10 mg twice daily. Sampling of alopecia areata patients yielded lesional scalp punch biopsies as well as peripheral blood. Findings and caveats of the study: Many expanded lesional clones persisted in scalp and blood during tofacitinib treatment.

The receptor comes from a human donor with alopecia areata. This sample comprised CD4+ T cells sorted from blood, obtained between weeks 43 and 45, from a patient treated with tofacitinib. The rearrangement links TRBV29-1 to TRBJ2-2, with D possibly being TRBD2 (5 bases). The DNA of the CDR3 is TGCAGCGTAACCGGACTGTATCCCACCGGGGAGCTGTTTTTT. It translates to CSVTGLYPTGELFF.